The entry that follows covers one T cell receptor beta chain sequence. Source study methods: Estimated nucleated cell counts came from reference gene primer amplification. Produced via immunoSEQ multiplex PCR; TCRdb's table is partial and in-frame only. V, J and clone size are taken as reported in that table, and D and trimming were inferred from the DNA itself. The sample has 200,000 to 250,000 clones; 80% to 85% are singletons. This specimen comes from a study of blood T cell repertoires in COVID-19. Allocation to cohorts depended on clinical history reported by the participants. Looked up from germline, CDR1 is SNHLY and CDR2 is FYNNEI. Trimming took 8 bases from V and 5 from J; bases not matched to a gene: 18. This CDR3 contains 17 residues.

This clonotype originated in a woman in her 40s who had recovered from COVID-19. Sequences were obtained from PBMCs or T cells enriched from blood (not recorded which). The chain combines TRBV2 with TRBJ2-3; 8 bases are a match to TRBD2. CDR3 region: CASQGSAPGGPGDTQYF. The CDR3 DNA sequence: TGTGCCAGCCAAGGATCGGCGCCGGGAGGGCCCGGAGATACGCAGTATTTT.